This TCR beta chain was profiled in a study of T cell responses to AZD1222 COVID-19 vaccine. Here immunoSEQ multiplex PCR was the method, and the copy in TCRdb shows in-frame clones only, minus some. The sample gives about 140,000 clones, approximately 89% of which show up once; approximately 4.5% is in the top ten. This clone was detected only once. Sample: peripheral blood, taken on day 0 of AZD1222 vaccination. This clonotype was sampled from an adult in good health.

The CDR3 loop reads CASSFLADYNEQFF. Written as DNA, the CDR3 is TGTGCCAGCAGCTTTCTAGCGGACTACAATGAGCAGTTCTTC. J is TRBJ2-1 and V is TRBV7-9; 7 positions agree with TRBD2. V shed 3 bases and J 3 bases; nucleotides not matched to a gene: 2. Per the germline V gene, CDR1 is SEHNR and CDR2 is FQNEAQ (reference sequence). The CDR3 length is 14 residues.